One and the same sample provided the 5 T cell receptor beta chains below, sequenced in a study of blood T cell repertoires in COVID-19 (dated by TCRdb to 2020 to 2022). The protocol used for the library was the immunoSEQ multiplex PCR assay. Here the immuneACCESS table is served through TCRdb, limited to in-frame sequences with V and J called. Missing clones are a known gap in these copies; in checked studies unresolved V genes cover under half, and the rest lacks a known reason. The sample profile shows around 100,000 clones; 90% to 95% of them were found once. The ten largest clonotypes hold about 1% of the sample. Sequencing used peripheral blood. Receptor source: a man in his 60s with acute or convalescent COVID-19.

This chain connects TRBV5-1 to TRBJ1-4; D may be TRBD1 (5 bases). The CDR3 sequence is 16 residues long. V was pared by 0 bases and J by 0 bases, with 9 bases between. Germline CDR1 and CDR2: SGHRS and YFSETQ. In DNA, the CDR3 is TGCGCCAGCAGCTTGGTGGGGGGTCCAACTAATGAAAAACTGTTTTTT. Protein sequence: CASSLVGGPTNEKLFF.

V and J are TRBV30 and TRBJ2-2; 16 bases align to TRBD2. Germline loops: CDR1 GTSNPN, CDR2 SVGIG (reference sequence). This CDR3 spans 17 amino acids. The V segment lost 4 bases and the J segment 6 bases; nucleotides outside the gene matches: 8. The CDR3 bases are TGTGCCTGGACCGGGACTAGCGGGAGGGCCCGGGCCGGGGAGCTGTTTTTT. It translates to CAWTGTSGRARAGELFF. Drawing the rest from reference TRBV30 and TRBJ2-2, the complete variable domain is SQTIHQWPATLVQPVGSPLSLECTVEGTSNPNLYWYRQAAGRGLQLLFYSVGIGQISSEVPQNLSASRPQDRQFILSSKKLLLSDSGFYLCAWTGTSGRARAGELFFGEGSRLTVL.

The genes are TRBV5-4 and TRBJ1-1; perhaps TRBD1 as D (5 bases). The CDR3 runs to 15 residues. Between the trimmed V and J ends, which lost 4 bases and 0 bases, there was a span of 13 bases. The germline CDR1 and CDR2 sequences are SGHNT and YYREEE (reference sequence). CDR3 sequence (DNA): TGTGCCAGCAGCACTGCAGGGAACATGAACACTGAAGCTTTCTTT. Its translation is CASSTAGNMNTEAFF.

The chain uses TRBV30 and TRBJ1-5; D gene unclear. V lost 0 bases, J lost 4 bases, and 7 bases lay in between. The CDR3 runs to 13 residues. Germline V gene lookup returns CDR1 GTSNPN and CDR2 SVGIG (reference sequence). The CDR3 sequence is CAWSVGGNQPQHF. The CDR3, as DNA: TGTGCCTGGAGTGTGGGAGGGAATCAGCCCCAGCATTTT.

V usage is TRBV21-1 and J usage is TRBJ2-3; TRBD1 is taken as the D call from the table, unchecked against the DNA. TRBV21-1 is labeled a pseudogene. CDR3 length: 18 amino acids. The DNA for the CDR3 is TGTGCCAGCAGCGATCTCCAAACCGGGACAGGCCTCACAGATACGCAGTATTTT. Protein product: CASSDLQTGTGLTDTQYF.